These 2 T cell receptor beta chains share one sample of origin, sequenced in a study of OX40 agonist ivuxolimab in advanced cancers. Measured with immunoSEQ multiplex PCR; TCRdb has only the in-frame clones, and not every one. The sample consists of roughly 65,000 clones, 80% to 90% of them appearing once. The specimen was CD4+ or CD8+ T cells sorted from blood, collected in a trial of the OX40 agonist ivuxolimab. The receptors derive from an adult with an advanced solid tumor such as melanoma, head and neck, liver or kidney cancer.

The genes are TRBV6-6 and TRBJ1-2; D perhaps matches TRBD1 (5 bases). Between the trimmed V and J ends, which lost 6 bases and 4 bases, there was a span of 12 bases. Germline V lookup: CDR1 MNHNY, CDR2 SVGAGI (reference sequence). This CDR3 is 13 amino acids long. The CDR3 DNA follows: TGTGCCAGCAGCCCCGGGACCGTCTATGGCTACACCTTC. Protein sequence: CASSPGTVYGYTF.

Concerning this clone itself: One end of the junction is discordant with germline, which a read error may explain. The CDR3 loop is CASSLAVGRAGELFF. The CDR3 DNA sequence: TGTGCCAGCAGCTTGGCCGTAGGTAGGGCCGGGGAGCTGTTTTTT. The chain has TRBV5-1 and TRBJ2-2, with unresolved D. CDR1 and CDR2 from the germline V gene are SGHRS and YFSETQ. The length of the CDR3 is 15 residues.